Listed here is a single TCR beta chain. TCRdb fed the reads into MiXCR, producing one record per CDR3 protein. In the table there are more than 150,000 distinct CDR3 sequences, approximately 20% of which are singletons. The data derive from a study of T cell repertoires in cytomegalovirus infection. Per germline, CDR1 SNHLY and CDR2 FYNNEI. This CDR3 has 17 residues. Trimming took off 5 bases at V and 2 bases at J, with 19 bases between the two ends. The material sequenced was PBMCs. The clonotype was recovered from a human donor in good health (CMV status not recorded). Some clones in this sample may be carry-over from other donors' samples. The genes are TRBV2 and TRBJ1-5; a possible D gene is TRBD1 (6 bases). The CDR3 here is CASSFTGTQVGNQPQHF. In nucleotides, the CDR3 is TGTGCCAGCAGTTTTACCGGGACACAGGTCGGCAATCAGCCCCAGCATTTT.